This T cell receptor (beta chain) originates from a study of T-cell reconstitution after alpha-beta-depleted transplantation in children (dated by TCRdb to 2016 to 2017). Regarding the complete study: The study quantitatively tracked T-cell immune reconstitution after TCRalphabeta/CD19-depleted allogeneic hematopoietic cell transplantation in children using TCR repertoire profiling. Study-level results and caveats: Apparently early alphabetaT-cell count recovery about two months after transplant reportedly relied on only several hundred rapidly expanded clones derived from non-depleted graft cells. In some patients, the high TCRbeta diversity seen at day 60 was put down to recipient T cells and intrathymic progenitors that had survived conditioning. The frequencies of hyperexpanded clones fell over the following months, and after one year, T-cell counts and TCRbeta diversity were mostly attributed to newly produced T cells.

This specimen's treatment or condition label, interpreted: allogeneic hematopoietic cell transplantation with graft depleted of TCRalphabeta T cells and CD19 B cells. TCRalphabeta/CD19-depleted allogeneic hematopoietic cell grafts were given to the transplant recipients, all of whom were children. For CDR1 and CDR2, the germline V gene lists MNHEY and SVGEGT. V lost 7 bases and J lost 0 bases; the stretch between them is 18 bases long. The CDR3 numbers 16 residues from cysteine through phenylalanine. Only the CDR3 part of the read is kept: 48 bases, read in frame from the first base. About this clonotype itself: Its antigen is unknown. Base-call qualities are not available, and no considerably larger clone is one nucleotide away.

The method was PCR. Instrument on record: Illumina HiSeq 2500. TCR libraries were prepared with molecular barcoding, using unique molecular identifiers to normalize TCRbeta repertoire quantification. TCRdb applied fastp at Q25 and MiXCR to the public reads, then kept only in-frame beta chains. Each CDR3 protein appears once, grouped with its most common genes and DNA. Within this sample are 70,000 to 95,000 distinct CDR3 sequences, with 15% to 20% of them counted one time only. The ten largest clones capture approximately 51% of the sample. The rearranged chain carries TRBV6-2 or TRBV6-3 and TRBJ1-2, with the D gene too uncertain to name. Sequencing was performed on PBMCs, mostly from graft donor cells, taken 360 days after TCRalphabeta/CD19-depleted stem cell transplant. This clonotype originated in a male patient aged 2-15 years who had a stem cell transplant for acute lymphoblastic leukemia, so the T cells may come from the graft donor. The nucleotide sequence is TGTGCCAGCACCTACGAACCCCGTAAAGCTAACTATGGCTACACCTTC. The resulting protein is CASTYEPRKANYGYTF.